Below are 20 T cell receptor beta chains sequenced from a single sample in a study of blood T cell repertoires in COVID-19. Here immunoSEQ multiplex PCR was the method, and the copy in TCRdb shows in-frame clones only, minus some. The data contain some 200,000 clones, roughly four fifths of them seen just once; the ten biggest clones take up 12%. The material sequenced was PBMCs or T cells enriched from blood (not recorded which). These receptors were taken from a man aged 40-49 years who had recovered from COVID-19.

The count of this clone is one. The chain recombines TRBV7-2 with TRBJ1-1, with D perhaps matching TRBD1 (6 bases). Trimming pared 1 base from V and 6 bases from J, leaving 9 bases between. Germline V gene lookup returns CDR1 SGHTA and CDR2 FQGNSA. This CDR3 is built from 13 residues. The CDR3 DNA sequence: TGTGCCAGCAGCTTAGTGAACAGGGCTGAAGCTTTCTTT. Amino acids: CASSLVNRAEAFF.

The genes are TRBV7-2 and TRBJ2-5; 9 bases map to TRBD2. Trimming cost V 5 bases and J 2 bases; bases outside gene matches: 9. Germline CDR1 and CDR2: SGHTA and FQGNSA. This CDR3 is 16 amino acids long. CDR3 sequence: CASSRTSATYQETQYF. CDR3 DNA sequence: TGTGCCAGCAGCCGGACTAGCGCAACGTATCAAGAGACCCAGTACTTC.

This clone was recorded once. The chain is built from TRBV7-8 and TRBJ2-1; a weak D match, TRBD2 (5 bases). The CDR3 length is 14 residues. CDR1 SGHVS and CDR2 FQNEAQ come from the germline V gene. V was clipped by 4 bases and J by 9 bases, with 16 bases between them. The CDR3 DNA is TGTGCCAGCAGCTCCAGAGGGTTTGGGTTTGAGCAGTTCTTC. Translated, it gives CASSSRGFGFEQFF.

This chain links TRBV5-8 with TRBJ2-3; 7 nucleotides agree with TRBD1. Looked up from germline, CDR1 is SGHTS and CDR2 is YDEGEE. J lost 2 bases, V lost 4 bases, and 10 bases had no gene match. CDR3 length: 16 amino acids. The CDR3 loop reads CASSPGQVRNTDTQYF. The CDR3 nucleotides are TGTGCCAGCAGCCCTGGACAGGTTCGAAACACAGATACGCAGTATTTT. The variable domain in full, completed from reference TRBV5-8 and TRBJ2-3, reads EAGVTQSPTHLIKTRGQQATLRCSPISGHTSVYWYQQALGLGLQFLLWYDEGEERNRGNFPPRFSGRQFPNYSSELNVNALELEDSALYLCASSPGQVRNTDTQYFGPGTRLTVL.

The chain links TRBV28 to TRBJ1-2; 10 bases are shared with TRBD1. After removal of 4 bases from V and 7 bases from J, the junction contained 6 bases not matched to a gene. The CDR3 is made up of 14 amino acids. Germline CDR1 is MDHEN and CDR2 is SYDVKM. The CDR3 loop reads CASSSGTGAGGYTF. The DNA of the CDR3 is TGTGCCAGCAGTTCTGGGACAGGGGCGGGTGGCTACACCTTC.

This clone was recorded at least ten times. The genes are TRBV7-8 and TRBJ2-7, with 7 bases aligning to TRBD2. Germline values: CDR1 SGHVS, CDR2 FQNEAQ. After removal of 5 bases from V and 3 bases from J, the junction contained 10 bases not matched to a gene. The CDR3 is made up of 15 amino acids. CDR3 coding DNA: TGTGCCAGCAGCCAACGGGGCGGGAGTGACTACGAGCAGTACTTC. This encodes CASSQRGGSDYEQYF.

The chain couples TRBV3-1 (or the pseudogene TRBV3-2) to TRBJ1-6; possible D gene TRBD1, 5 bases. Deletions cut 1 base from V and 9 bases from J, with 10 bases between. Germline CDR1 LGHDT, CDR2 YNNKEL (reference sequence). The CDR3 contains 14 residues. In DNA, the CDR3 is TGTGCCAGCAGCCAAGGGGGCCACGGTTCACCCCTCCACTTT. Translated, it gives CASSQGGHGSPLHF.

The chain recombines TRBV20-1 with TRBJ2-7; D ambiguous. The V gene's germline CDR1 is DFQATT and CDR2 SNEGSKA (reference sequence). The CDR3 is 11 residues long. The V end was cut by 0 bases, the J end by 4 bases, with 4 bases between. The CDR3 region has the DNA TGCAGTGCTAGAGACTTGTACGAGCAGTACTTC. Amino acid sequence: CSARDLYEQYF.

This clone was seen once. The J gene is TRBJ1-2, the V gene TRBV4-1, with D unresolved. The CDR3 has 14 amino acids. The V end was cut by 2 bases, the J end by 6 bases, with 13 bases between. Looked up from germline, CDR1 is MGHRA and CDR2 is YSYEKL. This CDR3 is CASSQSSVPHGYTF. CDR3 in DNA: TGCGCCAGCAGCCAATCCAGCGTCCCCCATGGCTACACCTTC.

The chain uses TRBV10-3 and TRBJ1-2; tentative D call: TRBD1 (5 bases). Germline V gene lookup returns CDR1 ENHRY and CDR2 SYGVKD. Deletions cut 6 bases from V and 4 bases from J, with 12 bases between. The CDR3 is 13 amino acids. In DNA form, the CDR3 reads TGTGCCATCAGGGAACAGGTGCCCTATGGCTACACCTTC. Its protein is CAIREQVPYGYTF.

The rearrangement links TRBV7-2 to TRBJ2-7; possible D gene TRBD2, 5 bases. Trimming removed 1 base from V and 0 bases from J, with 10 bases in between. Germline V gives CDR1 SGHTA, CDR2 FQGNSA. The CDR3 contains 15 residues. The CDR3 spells CASSLVRESSYEQYF. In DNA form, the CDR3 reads TGTGCCAGCAGCTTAGTTAGGGAGAGCTCCTACGAGCAGTACTTC.

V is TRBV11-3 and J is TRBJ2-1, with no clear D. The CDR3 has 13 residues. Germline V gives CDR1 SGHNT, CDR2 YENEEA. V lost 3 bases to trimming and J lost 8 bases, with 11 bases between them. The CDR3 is CASSLMSGYEQFF. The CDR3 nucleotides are TGTGCCAGCAGCTTGATGTCCGGGTATGAGCAGTTCTTC.

The CDR3: CASSLWTSRYEQYF. The DNA for the CDR3 is TGTGCCAGCAGTTTGTGGACTAGCAGATACGAGCAGTACTTC. The chain couples TRBV28 to TRBJ2-7; 8 bases agree with TRBD2. V trimming: 3 bases; J trimming: 4 bases; junction bases outside the gene matches: 5. CDR3 length equals 14 residues. Germline lookup yields CDR1 MDHEN and CDR2 SYDVKM.

The DNA of the CDR3 is TGTGCCAGCAGCCTCCGAGCGGGAGTTACAGATACGCAGTATTTT. Translated, it gives CASSLRAGVTDTQYF. J is TRBJ2-3 and V is TRBV5-6; 8 bases align to TRBD2. Germline lookup yields CDR1 SGHDT and CDR2 YYEEEE. Trimming removed 4 bases from V and 3 bases from J; junction bases left unmatched: 7. CDR3 length: 15 residues.

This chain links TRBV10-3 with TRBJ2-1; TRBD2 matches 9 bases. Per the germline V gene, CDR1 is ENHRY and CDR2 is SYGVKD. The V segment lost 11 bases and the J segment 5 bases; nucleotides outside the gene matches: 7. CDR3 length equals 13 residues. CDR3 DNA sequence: TGTGCCCACTCGGGACTAGCCGACAATGAGCAGTTCTTC. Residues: CAHSGLADNEQFF.

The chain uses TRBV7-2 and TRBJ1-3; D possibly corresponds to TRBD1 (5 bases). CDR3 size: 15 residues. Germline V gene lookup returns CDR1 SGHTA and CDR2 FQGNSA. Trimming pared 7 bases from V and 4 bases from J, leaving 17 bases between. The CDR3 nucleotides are TGTGCCAGCACCCCGGTAGGGGTCCTCGGAAACACCATATATTTT. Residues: CASTPVGVLGNTIYF.

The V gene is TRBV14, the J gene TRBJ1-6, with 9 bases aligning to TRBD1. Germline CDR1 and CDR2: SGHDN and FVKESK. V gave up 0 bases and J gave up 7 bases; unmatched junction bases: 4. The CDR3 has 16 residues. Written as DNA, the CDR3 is TGTGCCAGCAGCCAAGAACAGGGGGCACGGAATTCACCCCTCCACTTT. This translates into CASSQEQGARNSPLHF.

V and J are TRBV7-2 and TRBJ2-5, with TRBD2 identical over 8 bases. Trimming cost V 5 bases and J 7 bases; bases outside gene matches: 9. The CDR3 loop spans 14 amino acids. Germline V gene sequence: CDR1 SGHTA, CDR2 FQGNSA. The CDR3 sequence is CASSPLAGAVTQYF. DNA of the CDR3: TGTGCCAGCAGCCCGCTAGCGGGTGCCGTGACCCAGTACTTC.

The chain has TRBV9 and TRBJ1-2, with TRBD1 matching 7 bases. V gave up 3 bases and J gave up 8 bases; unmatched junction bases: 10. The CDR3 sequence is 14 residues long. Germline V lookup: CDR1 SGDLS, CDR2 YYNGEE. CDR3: CASSGQGGRRGYTF. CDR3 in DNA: TGTGCCAGCAGCGGTCAGGGGGGCCGGCGGGGCTACACCTTC.

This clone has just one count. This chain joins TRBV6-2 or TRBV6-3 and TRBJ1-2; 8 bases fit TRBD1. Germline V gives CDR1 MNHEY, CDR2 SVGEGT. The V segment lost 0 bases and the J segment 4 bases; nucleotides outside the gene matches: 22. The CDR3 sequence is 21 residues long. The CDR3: CASSYSVLGLGRGLRGYGYTF. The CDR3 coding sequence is TGTGCCAGCAGTTACTCGGTCCTCGGTCTTGGCAGGGGGCTTCGGGGCTATGGCTACACCTTC.